The TCR beta chain under discussion was sequenced for a study of T cell clonotyping in hematopoietic cell transplantation. CDR1 and CDR2 from the germline V gene are SNHLY and FYNNEI. The CDR3 has 17 residues. Trimming took 4 bases from V and 5 from J, leaving 23 bases between them. Assay used: immunoSEQ multiplex PCR; TCRdb lists only in-frame clones, some missing. This repertoire shows about 4,500 clones, approximately 85% found once; its top ten account for about a fifth. The V gene is TRBV2, the J gene TRBJ1-1, with a possible D match to TRBD1 (5 bases). The TCR comes from a male patient in his sixties who had an allogeneic stem cell transplant from an unrelated donor, so T cells may come from the graft donor. Some clones in this sample may be carry-over from other donors' samples. Specimen: peripheral blood mononuclear cells, collected 180 days after allogeneic stem cell transplant. This CDR3 reads CASSGFQVGAAGTEAFF. The CDR3 DNA follows: TGTGCCAGCAGTGGGTTTCAGGTAGGGGCTGCGGGGACTGAAGCTTTCTTT. Looking up the rest from reference TRBV2 and TRBJ1-1 gives the full variable domain: EPEVTQTPSHQVTQMGQEVILRCVPISNHLYFYWYRQILGQKVEFLVSFYNNEISEKSEIFDDQFSVERPDGSNFTLKIRSTKLEDSAMYFCASSGFQVGAAGTEAFFGQGTRLTVV.